This T cell receptor beta chain stems from a study of shared clonotypes between healthy human individuals (TCRdb year 2020). Looking at the study overall: A couple of women and three men aged 18 to 49 years were included in the cohort. Different laboratories and diverse techniques were used to prepare libraries and sequence TCR repertoires, to increase sequencing depth and limit assay-specific biases. The study deeply sequenced blood TCR repertoires of 5 or 6 healthy adults to estimate repertoire size and the extent of clonotype sharing between individuals. Leukapheresis yielded between about 0.9 and 8.9 billion PBMCs per donor.

CDR1 and CDR2 were assigned from the germline V gene (reference sequence) as SGHNT and YYREEE. The CDR3 goes from the cysteine to the phenylalanine over 15 residues. Only the CDR3 DNA is retained, 45 bases long and in frame from the first base. V sheds 4 bases and J sheds 0 bases, leaving 10 bases between their ends. Comment on this clone: Its recognized antigen is unknown. Base qualities were left out, and no much larger clone turns up one base away.

The donors were healthy, HIV-negative adults who had no recently reported acute infections or vaccinations. Every donor was a Caucasian adult living in Nashville, Tennessee, USA. For unsorted samples, about 90 million PBMCs were counted and genomic DNA was extracted with the QIAamp DNA Blood Mini kit. Blood was collected by leukapheresis, and PBMCs were isolated by Ficoll-Histopaque density gradient centrifugation and then cryopreserved in liquid nitrogen vapor phase. Study-wide findings and limitations: Sampling was limited to blood, and TCR repertoires in tissue likely differ from TCR repertoires in blood. Because the study included only a small number of donors, the genetic and exposure-history diversity represented was limited. Based on pairwise subsampling, the degree of clonotype sharing among donors was expected to be affected by sequencing depth.

TCR CDR3 regions were amplified from genomic DNA by multiplex PCR using the deep immunoSEQ assay. Genomic DNA extracted from each cell subset was distributed evenly over all wells of several immunoSEQ 96-well plates, and each plate served as one replicate. For unsorted PBMC, each replicate PCR was loaded with approximately 300 ng genomic DNA, equivalent to 25,000 to 35,000 T cell genomes. Ten immunoSEQ deep assay plates were used to sequence the unsorted PBMC genomic DNA. The purified libraries were quantified using a Qubit 3.0 fluorometer, sized with a Bioanalyzer 2100, and then quantified again using the KAPA Library Quantification kit. Every immunoSEQ 96-well plate was sequenced on a dedicated single-read 150-cycle Illumina NextSeq 550 flow cell. The authors' pipeline ran thus. Because the immunoSEQ output included only junctional sequences and no quality scores, the filtering could not be the same as the filtering used for full-length reads. Sequences were annotated with PyIR, a Python wrapper for IgBLAST v1.9, using IMGT germline references to assign V/J genes and CDR3. Any read was removed if the V/J assignment was weak (E-value above 1e-6), the CDR3 was missing, or the read contained stop codons, out-of-frame junctions, or ambiguous translated residues. V3J clonotypes were defined as sequences sharing the same inferred V gene, J gene, and CDR3 amino acid sequence. Percentage overlap between repertoires was computed as shared unique clonotypes divided by the size of the smaller repertoire. RTK rarefaction, the Chao1 estimator, and Recon v2.1 estimates of unobserved clonotypes were used to assess repertoire richness. TCRdb obtained this table from immuneACCESS and retained in-frame rearrangements with V and J assigned. These tables miss some clones; where compared with another copy, unresolved V genes account for less than half of the shortfall, and the remainder is unexplained. V and J calls and clone size are as listed in that table; D and trimming were resolved from the DNA. The sample table lists about half a million clones, around 85% of them with a count of one. About an eighth of the sample belongs to the ten largest clones.

Sequencing was carried out using PBMCs. This TCR was sampled from a woman aged 40 to 50 in good health. Some clones in this sample may be carry-over from other donors' samples. The sequence links TRBV5-4 to TRBJ1-4; the D gene is possibly TRBD1, with 5 bases matching. Here the CDR3 is given as CASSAGQATNEKLFF. The nucleotide sequence reads TGTGCCAGCAGCGCAGGACAAGCAACTAATGAAAAACTGTTTTTT.